One T cell receptor beta chain is described in this entry. Its target is unknown. The data were obtained in a study of cytomegalovirus exposure and HLA in healthy donors. General study results and limits: Investigators reported 150 to 200 TCR beta chains as tied to cytomegalovirus.

The study ran its PCR with 60 Vbeta and 13 Jbeta primers. Sequenced by immunoSEQ multiplex PCR; TCRdb stores in-frame clones only, minus some. The repertoire has around 78,000 clones, about two thirds of them found once; the top ten carry more than 5%. Sequences were obtained from PBMCs. This receptor was obtained from a man aged 30 to 39 in good health and CMV-seropositive.

The CDR3 protein is CASSDPGGVGGSYNEQFF. DNA of the CDR3: TGTGCCAGCAGTGATCCCGGGGGGGTGGGGGGCTCCTACAATGAGCAGTTCTTC. This chain uses TRBV25-1 with TRBJ2-1, with 8 bases that match TRBD2. CDR1 MGHDK and CDR2 SYGVNS come from the germline V gene. This CDR3 region has 18 residues. The trim removed 3 bases at V and 0 bases at J, leaving 10 bases unmatched.